A selection of T cell receptor beta chains follows, all from one sample in a study of T cells after yellow fever vaccination. Each CDR3 protein gets one entry after TCRdb re-called the 5' RACE reads with MiXCR. The sample lists some 400,000 distinct CDR3 sequences, roughly a sixth occurring once. The sample was PBMCs, taken before the yellow fever booster vaccination. These receptors were collected from a young man who received the YFV17D yellow fever vaccine. CDR3s include the opening cysteine and the closing phenylalanine or tryptophan. The D gene is left open where the match is weak. Expanded clones get a size class; other rows say once, few or many, or leave the size out.

TRBV12-3/TRBV12-4	TRBJ2-5	NA	NA	CASSTTGPTLGETQYF	TGTGCCAGCAGTACCACAGGACCCACGCTAGGAGAGACCCAGTACTTC
TRBV7-2	TRBJ2-5	NA	many	CASSFSGTQETQYF	TGTGCCAGCAGCTTTTCGGGGACCCAAGAGACCCAGTACTTC
TRBV5-1	TRBJ1-5	TRBD1	NA	CASSAGQSNQPQHF	TGCGCCAGCAGCGCGGGACAGAGCAATCAGCCCCAGCATTTT
TRBV5-6	TRBJ1-2	TRBD1	few	CASSSDRPNYGYTF	TGTGCCAGCAGCTCGGACAGGCCTAACTATGGCTACACCTTC
TRBV12-3/TRBV12-4	TRBJ2-3	TRBD2	NA	CASSYGGGVSTQYF	TGTGCCAGCAGTTATGGCGGGGGGGTTAGTACGCAGTATTTT
TRBV5-1	TRBJ1-4	NA	many	CASSRDRSNEKLFF	TGCGCCAGCAGCCGAGACCGTTCTAATGAAAAACTGTTTTTT
TRBV25-1	TRBJ2-5	NA	few	CASSELGETQYF	TGTGCCAGCAGTGAATTAGGAGAGACCCAGTACTTC
TRBV4-1	TRBJ1-2	NA	few	CASSHSPGTGYGYTF	TGCGCCAGCAGCCATTCACCCGGGACCGGCTATGGCTACACCTTC
TRBV18	TRBJ2-7	NA	few	CASSPEATFYEQYF	TGTGCCAGCTCACCAGAGGCAACGTTCTACGAGCAGTACTTC
TRBV12-3/TRBV12-4	TRBJ1-6	TRBD1	NA	CASSKDRGHSSPLHF	TGTGCCAGCAGTAAGGACAGGGGGCATAGTTCACCCCTCCACTTT
TRBV12-3/TRBV12-4	TRBJ1-6	NA	NA	CASSLRELRGGSPLHF	TGTGCCAGCAGTTTAAGAGAGCTGAGAGGGGGTTCACCCCTCCACTTT
TRBV6-4	TRBJ2-1	TRBD1	many	CASSDGTGGNEQFF	TGTGCCAGCAGTGACGGGACAGGGGGCAATGAGCAGTTCTTC
TRBV20-1	TRBJ2-5	TRBD2	few	CSARDPGGPETQYF	TGCAGTGCTAGAGACCCGGGAGGCCCAGAGACCCAGTACTTC
TRBV19	TRBJ2-2	NA	NA	CASSIPLGRRGVTGELFF	TGTGCCAGTAGTATTCCCCTAGGACGGAGGGGGGTTACCGGGGAGCTGTTTTTT
TRBV7-6	TRBJ2-2	NA	NA	CASSPRGSSGELFF	TGTGCCAGCAGCCCACGGGGGTCGTCCGGGGAGCTGTTTTTT
TRBV5-1	TRBJ1-1	NA	many	CASSLVAGNTEAFF	TGCGCCAGCAGCTTGGTCGCTGGGAACACTGAAGCTTTCTTT
TRBV5-1	TRBJ2-5	NA	NA	CASSLSYRGGKTQYF	TGCGCCAGCAGCTTGTCCTACAGGGGGGGAAAGACCCAGTACTTC
TRBV6-1	TRBJ2-7	TRBD1	few	CASSEPGQGFPGQYF	TGTGCCAGCAGTGAACCGGGACAGGGCTTCCCGGGGCAGTACTTC
TRBV7-6	TRBJ1-1	TRBD1	NA	CASSGTGTAEAFF	TGTGCCAGCAGCGGGACCGGGACAGCTGAAGCTTTCTTT
TRBV6-5	TRBJ1-2	NA	NA	CASSYRTGVRGYTF	TGTGCCAGCAGTTACAGGACGGGGGTCCGTGGCTACACCTTC
TRBV12-3/TRBV12-4	TRBJ1-3	NA	NA	CASRGDFDTIYF	TGTGCCAGCAGGGGGGATTTTGACACCATATATTTT
TRBV6-2/TRBV6-3	TRBJ2-1	NA	NA	CASSYSIAERCAF	TGTGCCAGCAGTTACTCGATAGCAGAGAGATGTGCCTTC
TRBV5-1	TRBJ1-6	NA	many	CASSQTPGAINSPLHF	TGCGCCAGCAGCCAAACCCCCGGAGCTATCAATTCACCCCTCCACTTT
TRBV4-1	TRBJ2-7	NA	NA	CASSQVGARADEQYF	TGCGCCAGCAGCCAAGTCGGGGCCAGGGCGGACGAGCAGTACTTC
TRBV18	TRBJ2-3	TRBD2	NA	CASSAQPGLAGGDTQYF	TGTGCCAGCTCAGCTCAACCGGGACTAGCGGGCGGTGATACGCAGTATTTT
TRBV28	TRBJ2-5	NA	few	CASSIAVLRTQYF	TGTGCCAGCAGTATAGCGGTCCTTAGGACCCAGTACTTC
TRBV20-1	TRBJ2-5	NA	few	CSAIRGQETQYF	TGCAGTGCTATCCGGGGGCAAGAGACCCAGTACTTC
TRBV30	TRBJ1-4	NA	few	CAWSVKGGLANEKLFF	TGTGCCTGGAGTGTAAAGGGGGGGCTAGCTAATGAAAAACTGTTTTTT
TRBV4-1	TRBJ2-5	TRBD1	few	CASSQPGQKETQYF	TGCGCCAGCAGCCAACCGGGACAGAAAGAGACCCAGTACTTC
TRBV27	TRBJ2-3	TRBD2	NA	CASSLQASGVDLRYF	TGTGCCAGCAGTTTACAGGCTAGCGGGGTCGATTTGAGGTATTTT
TRBV3-1	TRBJ1-2	TRBD1	few	CASSRKAGTGGNYGYTF	TGTGCCAGCAGCCGTAAAGCCGGGACAGGGGGCAACTATGGCTACACCTTC
TRBV18	TRBJ2-2	NA	NA	CASSPPLTGELFF	TGTGCCAGCTCACCACCTCTGACCGGGGAGCTGTTTTTT
TRBV20-1	TRBJ2-7	NA	NA	CSARGSAGTPYEQYF	TGCAGTGCTAGAGGTTCGGCAGGGACCCCCTACGAGCAGTACTTC
TRBV14	TRBJ2-6	NA	NA	CASSQAFASSGANVLTF	TGTGCCAGCAGCCAAGCGTTTGCGAGCTCTGGGGCCAACGTCCTGACTTTC
TRBV4-3	TRBJ2-5	TRBD2	NA	CASSQDLKGLAGTQYF	TGCGCCAGCAGCCAAGATCTTAAGGGACTAGCTGGGACCCAGTACTTC
TRBV12-3/TRBV12-4	TRBJ1-2	NA	NA	CASSSKGVGYTF	TGTGCCAGCAGTTCCAAAGGGGTAGGCTACACCTTC
TRBV5-1	TRBJ2-6	TRBD1	few	CANQDRGPFSGANVLTF	TGCGCCAACCAGGACAGGGGCCCTTTCTCTGGGGCCAACGTCCTGACTTTC
TRBV5-1	TRBJ2-3	NA	NA	CASREPSTDTQYF	TGCGCCAGCAGGGAGCCTAGCACAGATACGCAGTATTTT
TRBV2	TRBJ1-2	NA	NA	CASTWTDLFGYTF	TGTGCCAGCACATGGACAGACCTCTTTGGCTACACCTTC
TRBV18	TRBJ2-5	NA	NA	CASSPRRAQETQYF	TGTGCCAGCTCACCGCGTCGGGCCCAAGAGACCCAGTACTTC
TRBV6-5	TRBJ1-2	TRBD1	few	CASKSGGDGYTF	TGTGCCAGCAAATCAGGGGGCGATGGCTACACCTTC
TRBV20-1	TRBJ1-4	NA	many	CSAYDTDNEKLFF	TGCAGTGCTTATGACACGGATAATGAAAAACTGTTTTTT
TRBV20-1	TRBJ2-7	NA	few	CSASGTITYEQYF	TGCAGTGCTAGTGGGACAATCACCTACGAGCAGTACTTC
TRBV27	TRBJ1-1	NA	few	CASSLVGMNTEAFF	TGTGCCAGCAGTTTAGTAGGGATGAACACTGAAGCTTTCTTT
TRBV25-1	TRBJ2-7	NA	NA	CASSGVYEQYF	TGTGCCAGCAGTGGAGTCTACGAGCAGTACTTC
TRBV5-1	TRBJ1-1	NA	few	CASSSGDSLGNTEAFF	TGCGCCAGCTCATCAGGGGACTCCCTAGGGAACACTGAAGCTTTCTTT
TRBV29-1	TRBJ2-5	NA	NA	CSVQGGPETQYF	TGCAGCGTTCAAGGAGGGCCGGAGACCCAGTACTTC
TRBV5-1	TRBJ1-1	TRBD1	few	CASSPYRGLNTEAFF	TGCGCCAGCAGCCCTTACAGGGGGTTGAACACTGAAGCTTTCTTT
TRBV7-2	TRBJ1-3	NA	NA	CASSLVTGTGNTIYF	TGTGCCAGCAGCTTAGTTACGGGAACTGGAAACACCATATATTTT
TRBV6-5	TRBJ2-1	TRBD2	many	CASSYWAGGPYNEQFF	TGTGCCAGCAGTTACTGGGCGGGGGGACCCTACAATGAGCAGTTCTTC
TRBV6-2/TRBV6-3	TRBJ2-3	NA	NA	CASSYPLGDTQYF	TGTGCCAGCAGTTATCCCCTGGGAGATACGCAGTATTTT
TRBV24-1	TRBJ2-1	TRBD2	NA	CATSGSGGPLGGEQFF	TGTGCCACCAGTGGGAGCGGGGGGCCCTTGGGCGGTGAGCAGTTCTTC
TRBV7-2	TRBJ2-5	NA	few	CASSRNLGETQYF	TGTGCCAGCAGTCGCAATTTGGGAGAGACCCAGTACTTC
TRBV15	TRBJ2-5	NA	NA	CATSRDAGVMEETQYF	TGTGCCACCAGCAGAGATGCCGGGGTAATGGAGGAGACCCAGTACTTC